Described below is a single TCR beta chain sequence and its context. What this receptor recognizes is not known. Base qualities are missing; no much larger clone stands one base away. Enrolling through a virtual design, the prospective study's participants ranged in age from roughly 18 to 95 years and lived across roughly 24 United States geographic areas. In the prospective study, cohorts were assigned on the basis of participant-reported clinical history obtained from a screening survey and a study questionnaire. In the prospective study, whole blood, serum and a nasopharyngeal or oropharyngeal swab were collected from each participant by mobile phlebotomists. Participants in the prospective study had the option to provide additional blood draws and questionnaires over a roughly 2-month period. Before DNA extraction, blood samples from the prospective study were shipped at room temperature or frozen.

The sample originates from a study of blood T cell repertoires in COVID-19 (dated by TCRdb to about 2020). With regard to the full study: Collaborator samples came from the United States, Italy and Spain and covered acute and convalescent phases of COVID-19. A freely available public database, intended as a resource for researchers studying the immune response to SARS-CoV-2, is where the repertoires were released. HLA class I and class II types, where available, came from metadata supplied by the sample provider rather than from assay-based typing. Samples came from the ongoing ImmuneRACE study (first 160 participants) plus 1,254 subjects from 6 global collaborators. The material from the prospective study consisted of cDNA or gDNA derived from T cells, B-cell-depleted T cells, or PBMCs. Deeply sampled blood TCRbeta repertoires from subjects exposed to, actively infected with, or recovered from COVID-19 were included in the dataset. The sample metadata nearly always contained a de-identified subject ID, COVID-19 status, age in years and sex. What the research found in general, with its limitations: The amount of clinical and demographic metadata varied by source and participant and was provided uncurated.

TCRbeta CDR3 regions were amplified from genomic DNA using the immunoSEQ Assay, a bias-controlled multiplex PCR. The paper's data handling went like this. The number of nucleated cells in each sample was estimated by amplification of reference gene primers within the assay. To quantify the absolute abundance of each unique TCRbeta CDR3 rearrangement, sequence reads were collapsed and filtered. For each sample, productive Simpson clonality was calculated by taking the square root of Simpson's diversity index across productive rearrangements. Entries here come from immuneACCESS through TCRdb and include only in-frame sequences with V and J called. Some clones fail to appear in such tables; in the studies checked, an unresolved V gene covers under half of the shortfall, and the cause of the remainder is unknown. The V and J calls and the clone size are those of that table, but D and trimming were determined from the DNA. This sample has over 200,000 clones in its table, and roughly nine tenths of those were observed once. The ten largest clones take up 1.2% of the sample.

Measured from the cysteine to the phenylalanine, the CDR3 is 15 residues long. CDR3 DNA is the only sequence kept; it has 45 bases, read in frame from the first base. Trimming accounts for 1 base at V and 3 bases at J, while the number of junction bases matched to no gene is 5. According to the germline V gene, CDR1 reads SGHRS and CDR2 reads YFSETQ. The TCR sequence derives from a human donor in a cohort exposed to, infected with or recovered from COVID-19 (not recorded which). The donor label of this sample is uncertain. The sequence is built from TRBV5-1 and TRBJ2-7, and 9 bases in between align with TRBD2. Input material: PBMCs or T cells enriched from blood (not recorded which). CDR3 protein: CASSLLSGGYYEQYF. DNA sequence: TGCGCCAGCAGCTTGTTGAGCGGGGGGTACTACGAGCAGTACTTC.